The present TCR beta chain was sequenced within a study of regulatory T cells in long-lasting Graves disease. The overall study: The criterion for persistent Graves' disease was over 5 years of antithyroid drugs with positive TSH receptor antibodies.

This clonotype was detected ten times or more. The authors built TCR beta libraries using iRepertoire HTBI primers and Arm-PCR of CDR3 regions. TCRdb reprocessed the multiplex PCR reads via MiXCR and lists one record per CDR3 protein. The repertoire includes 700,000 or so distinct CDR3 sequences, around 30% of them detected once, and 40% to 55% sits in the top ten. As for time point: persistent/refractory GD, antithyroid drugs over 5 years with positive TRAb. From RNA extracted from PBMCs, the TCR library was made. Between the trimmed V and J ends, which lost 5 bases and 11 bases, there was a span of 18 bases. This CDR3 spans 13 amino acids. Germline-derived CDR1 and CDR2 are SGHAT and FQNNGV.

This rearrangement joins TRBV11-2 to TRBJ2-5; D remains ambiguous. Sequenced here: peripheral blood mononuclear cells (PBMCs), sampled when the disease was refractory, from a patient treated with antithyroid drugs. The sequence derives from a female donor with Graves disease. CDR3 loop: CASSPTVVWRQYF. For the CDR3, the DNA is TGTGCCAGCAGCCCCACTGTGGTGTGGAGACAGTACTTC.